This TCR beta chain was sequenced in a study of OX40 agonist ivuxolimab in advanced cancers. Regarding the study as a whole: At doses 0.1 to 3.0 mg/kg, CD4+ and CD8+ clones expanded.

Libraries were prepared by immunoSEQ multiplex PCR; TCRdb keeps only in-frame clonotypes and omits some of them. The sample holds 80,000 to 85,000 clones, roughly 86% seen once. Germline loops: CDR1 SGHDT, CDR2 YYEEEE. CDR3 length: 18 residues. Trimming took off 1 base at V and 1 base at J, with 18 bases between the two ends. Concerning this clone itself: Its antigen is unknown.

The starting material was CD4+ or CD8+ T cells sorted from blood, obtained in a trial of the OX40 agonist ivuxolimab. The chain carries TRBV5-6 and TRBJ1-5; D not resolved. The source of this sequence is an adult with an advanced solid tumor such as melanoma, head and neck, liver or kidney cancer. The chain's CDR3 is CASSLWSRPLSSNQPQHF. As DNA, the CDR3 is TGTGCCAGCAGCTTGTGGAGTAGGCCGCTTTCGAGCAATCAGCCCCAGCATTTT.